This entry features one TCR beta chain sequence. These data are taken from a study of blood T cell repertoires in COVID-19. The protocol was immunoSEQ multiplex PCR, while the TCRdb copy is restricted to in-frame clones and leaves out a portion. The table has almost 200,000 clones, roughly 90% seen once. The CDR3 has 13 amino acids. J gave up 6 bases and V 6 bases, and 1 base lay outside the gene matches. Germline V gene data show CDR1 as SEHNR and CDR2 as FQNEAQ (reference sequence). This rearrangement joins TRBV7-9 to TRBJ2-1; 11 nucleotides align to TRBD2. The material sequenced was PBMCs or T cells enriched from blood (not recorded which). This TCR came from a woman younger than 35 who had recovered from COVID-19. The CDR3 nucleotides are TGTGCCAGCAGACTAGCGGGGGCCAATGAGCAGTTCTTC. It codes for CASRLAGANEQFF.